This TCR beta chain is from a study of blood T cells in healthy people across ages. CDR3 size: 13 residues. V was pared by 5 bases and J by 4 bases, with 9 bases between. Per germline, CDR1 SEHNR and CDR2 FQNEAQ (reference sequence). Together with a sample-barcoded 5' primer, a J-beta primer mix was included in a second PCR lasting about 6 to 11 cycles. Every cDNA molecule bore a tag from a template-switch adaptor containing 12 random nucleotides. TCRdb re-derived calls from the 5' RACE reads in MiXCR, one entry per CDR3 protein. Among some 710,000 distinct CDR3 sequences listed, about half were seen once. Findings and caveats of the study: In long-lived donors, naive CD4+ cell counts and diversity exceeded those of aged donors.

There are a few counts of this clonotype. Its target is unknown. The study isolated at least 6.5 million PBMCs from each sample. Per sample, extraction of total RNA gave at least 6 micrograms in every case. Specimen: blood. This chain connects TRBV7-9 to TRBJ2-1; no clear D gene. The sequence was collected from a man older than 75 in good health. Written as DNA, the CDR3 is TGTGCCAGCAGCGCCCCCGTGTACAATGAGCAGTTCTTC. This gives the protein CASSAPVYNEQFF.